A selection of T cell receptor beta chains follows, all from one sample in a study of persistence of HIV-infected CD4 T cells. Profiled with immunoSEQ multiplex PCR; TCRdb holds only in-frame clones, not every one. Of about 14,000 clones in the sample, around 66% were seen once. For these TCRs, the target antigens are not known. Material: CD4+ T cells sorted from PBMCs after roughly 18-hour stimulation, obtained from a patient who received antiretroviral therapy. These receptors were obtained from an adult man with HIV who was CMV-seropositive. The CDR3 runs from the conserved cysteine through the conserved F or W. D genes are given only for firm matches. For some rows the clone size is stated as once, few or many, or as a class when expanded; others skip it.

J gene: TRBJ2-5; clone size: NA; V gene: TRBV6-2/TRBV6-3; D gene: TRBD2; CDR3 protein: CASSYEAGGLETQYF; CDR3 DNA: TGTGCCAGCAGTTACGAGGCGGGAGGGTTGGAGACCCAGTACTTC
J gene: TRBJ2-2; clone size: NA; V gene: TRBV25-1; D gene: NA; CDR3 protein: CASSSMGTATGELFF; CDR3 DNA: TGTGCCAGCAGTTCTATGGGGACTGCCACCGGGGAGCTGTTTTTT
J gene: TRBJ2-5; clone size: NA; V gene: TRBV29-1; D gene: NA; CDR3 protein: CSVLRGQETQYF; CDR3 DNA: TGCAGCGTTCTCCGGGGCCAAGAGACCCAGTACTTC
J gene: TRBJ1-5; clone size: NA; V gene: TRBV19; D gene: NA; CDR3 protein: CASSIGGQVNSNQPQHF; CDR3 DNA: TGTGCCAGTAGTATAGGTGGGCAGGTTAATAGCAATCAGCCCCAGCATTTT
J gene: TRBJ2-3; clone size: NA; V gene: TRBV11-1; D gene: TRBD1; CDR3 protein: CASSSWTGASDTQYF; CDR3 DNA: TGTGCCAGCAGCTCCTGGACAGGGGCTAGCGATACGCAGTATTTT
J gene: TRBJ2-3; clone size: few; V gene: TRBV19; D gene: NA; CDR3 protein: CASSGSSARDTQYF; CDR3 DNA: TGTGCCAGTAGTGGGTCCTCGGCCAGGGATACGCAGTATTTT
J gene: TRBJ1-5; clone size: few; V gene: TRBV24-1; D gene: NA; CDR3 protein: CATGNWPSWDSNQPQHF; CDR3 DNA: TGTGCCACCGGAAATTGGCCTTCATGGGACAGCAATCAGCCCCAGCATTTT
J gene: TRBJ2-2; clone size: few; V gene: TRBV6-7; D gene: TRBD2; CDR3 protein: CASSYPLNEGLAGSNTGELFF; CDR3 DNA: TGTGCCAGCAGTTACCCCCTGAACGAGGGACTAGCGGGTTCGAACACCGGGGAGCTGTTTTTT
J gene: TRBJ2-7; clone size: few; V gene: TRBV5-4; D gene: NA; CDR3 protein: CASSLGAGTEHEQYF; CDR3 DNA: TGTGCCAGCAGCTTGGGGGCGGGGACAGAGCACGAGCAGTACTTC
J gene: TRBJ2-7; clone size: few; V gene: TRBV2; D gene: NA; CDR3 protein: CASSPEFHEQYF; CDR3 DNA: TGTGCCAGCAGTCCAGAATTCCACGAGCAGTACTTC
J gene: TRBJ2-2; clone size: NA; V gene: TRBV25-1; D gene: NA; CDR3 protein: CASSWRTNTGELFF; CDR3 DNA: TGTGCCAGCAGCTGGAGAACGAACACCGGGGAGCTGTTTTTT
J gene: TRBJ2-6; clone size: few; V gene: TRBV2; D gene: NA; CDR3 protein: CASRPVRSGANVLTF; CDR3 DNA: TGTGCCAGCAGACCCGTCCGCTCTGGGGCCAACGTCCTGACTTTC
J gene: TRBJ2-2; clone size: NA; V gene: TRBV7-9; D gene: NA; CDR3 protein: CASSFWRGKNTGELFF; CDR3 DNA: TGTGCCAGCAGCTTCTGGAGGGGGAAAAACACCGGGGAGCTGTTTTTT
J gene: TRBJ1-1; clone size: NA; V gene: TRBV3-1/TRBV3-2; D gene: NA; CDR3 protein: CASSPRGTEAFF; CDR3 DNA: TGTGCCAGCAGCCCCAGAGGCACTGAAGCTTTCTTT
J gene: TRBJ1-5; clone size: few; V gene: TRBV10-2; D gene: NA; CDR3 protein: CASSERIKVQSFSNQPQHF; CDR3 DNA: TGCGCCAGCAGTGAACGGATTAAGGTACAGAGCTTTAGCAATCAGCCCCAGCATTTT
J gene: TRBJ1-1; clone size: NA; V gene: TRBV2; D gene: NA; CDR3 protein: CASSPLTRGSTEAFF; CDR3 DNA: TGTGCCAGCAGTCCCCTCACACGGGGATCCACTGAAGCTTTCTTT
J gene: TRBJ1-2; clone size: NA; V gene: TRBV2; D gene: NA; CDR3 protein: CASSEQNYGYTF; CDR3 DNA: TGTGCCAGCAGTGAACAGAACTATGGCTACACCTTC
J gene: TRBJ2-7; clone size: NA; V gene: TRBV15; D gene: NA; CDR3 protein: CATSAKKAGAYEQYF; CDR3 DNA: TGTGCCACCAGCGCAAAAAAGGCAGGCGCCTACGAGCAGTACTTC
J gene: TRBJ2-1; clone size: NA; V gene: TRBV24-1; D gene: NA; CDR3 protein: CATSDPRGPHNEQFF; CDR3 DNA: TGTGCCACCAGTGATCCCCGGGGTCCCCACAATGAGCAGTTCTTC
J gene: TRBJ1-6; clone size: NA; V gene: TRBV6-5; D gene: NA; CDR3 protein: CASSLRGPLSPLHF; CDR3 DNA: TGTGCCAGCAGTCTTAGGGGTCCTTTGTCACCCCTCCACTTT
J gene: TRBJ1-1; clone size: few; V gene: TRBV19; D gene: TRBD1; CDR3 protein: CASSIGRGKSEAFF; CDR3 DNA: TGTGCCAGTAGTATAGGCAGGGGGAAGAGTGAAGCTTTCTTT
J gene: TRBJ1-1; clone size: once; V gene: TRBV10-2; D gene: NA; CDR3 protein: CASSEVRGGDFFMNTEAFF; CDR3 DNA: TGCGCCAGCAGTGAGGTGAGGGGAGGGGACTTCTTCATGAACACTGAAGCTTTCTTT
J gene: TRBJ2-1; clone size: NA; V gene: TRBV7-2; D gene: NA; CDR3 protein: CASSPPRNYNEQFF; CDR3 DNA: TGTGCCAGCAGCCCCCCCAGGAACTACAATGAGCAGTTCTTC
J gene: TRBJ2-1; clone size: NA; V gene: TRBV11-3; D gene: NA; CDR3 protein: CASSLDSSSSYNEQFF; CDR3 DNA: TGTGCCAGCAGCCTTGACTCCTCAAGCTCCTACAATGAGCAGTTCTTC
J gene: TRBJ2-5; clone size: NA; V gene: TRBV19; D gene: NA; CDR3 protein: CASTSGGGTRETQYF; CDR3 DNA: TGTGCCAGTACATCTGGTGGGGGGACTCGGGAGACCCAGTACTTC
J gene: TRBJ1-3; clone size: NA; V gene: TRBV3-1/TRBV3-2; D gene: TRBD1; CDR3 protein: CASSPHGLGTGSGNTIYF; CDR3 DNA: TGTGCCAGCAGCCCCCATGGTCTAGGGACAGGCTCTGGAAACACCATATATTTT
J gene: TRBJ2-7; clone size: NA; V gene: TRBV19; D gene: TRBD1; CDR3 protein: CASSRGQTSYEQYF; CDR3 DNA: TGTGCCAGTAGTAGGGGACAGACCTCCTACGAGCAGTACTTC
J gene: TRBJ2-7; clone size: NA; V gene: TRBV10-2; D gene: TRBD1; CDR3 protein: CASIATGGYEQYF; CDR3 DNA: TGCGCCAGCATCGCCACAGGGGGATACGAGCAGTACTTC
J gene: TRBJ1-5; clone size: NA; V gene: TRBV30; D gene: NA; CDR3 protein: CAWSVGIGNQPQHF; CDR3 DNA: TGTGCCTGGAGTGTAGGGATAGGGAATCAGCCCCAGCATTTT
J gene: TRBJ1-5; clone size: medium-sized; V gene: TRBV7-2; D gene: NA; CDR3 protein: CASSLGGSINQPQHF; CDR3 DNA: TGTGCCAGCAGCCTGGGGGGCAGCATCAATCAGCCCCAGCATTTT